Shown below are 24 T cell receptor beta chains from a single sample sequenced in a study of CD4 T cells in relation to SARS-CoV-2 and coronaviruses. Produced via immunoSEQ multiplex PCR; TCRdb's table is partial and in-frame only. Of about 12,000 clones detected, 69% appear once; the ten largest clones hold around 7.6%. These receptors have no known antigen. Unexposed donor CD4+ T cells date from about 2011-2018, before the COVID-19 pandemic. After 10 to 11 days of culture, CD4+ T cells were isolated. Sequenced input: CD4+ T cells from PBMCs, cultured in vitro. These receptors originate from a human donor in good health.

The chain couples TRBV7-9 to TRBJ1-3, with D perhaps TRBD1 (6 bases). The CDR3 has 15 amino acids. Germline V gives CDR1 SEHNR, CDR2 FQNEAQ (reference sequence). Deletions cut 5 bases from V and 0 bases from J, with 11 bases between. CDR3 DNA sequence: TGTGCCAGCAGCCAACAGGACAGCTCTGGAAACACCATATATTTT. Translating gives CASSQQDSSGNTIYF.

The rearrangement links TRBV4-1 to TRBJ2-3; 11 nucleotides line up with TRBD2. Germline V gene sequence: CDR1 MGHRA, CDR2 YSYEKL. The CDR3 loop spans 16 amino acids. The V and J ends lost 3 bases and 2 bases, in that order; junction bases with no gene match: 4. The DNA for the CDR3 is TGCGCCAGCAGCCACCAACTAGCGGGGGCCACAGATACGCAGTATTTT. Its translation: CASSHQLAGATDTQYF.

The gene calls are TRBV3-1 (or the pseudogene TRBV3-2) and TRBJ1-6; the D gene is possibly TRBD1 (6 bases). The CDR3 is 18 amino acids. V lost 2 bases and J lost 2, with 16 bases in between. The germline V gene encodes CDR1 LGHDT and CDR2 YNNKEL (reference sequence). CDR3 sequence reads: CASSQRTALLTYNSPLHF. The DNA of the CDR3 is TGTGCCAGCAGCCAAAGGACAGCCCTTTTGACCTATAATTCACCCCTCCACTTT.

The rearrangement joins TRBV11-3 to TRBJ2-3; the match to TRBD2 covers 7 bases. J lost 6 bases, V lost 5 bases, and 11 bases had no gene match. The CDR3 consists of 15 residues. From germline, CDR1 is SGHNT and CDR2 YENEEA. CDR3 sequence reads: CASSPGTTLMDTQYF. In nucleotides, the CDR3 is TGTGCCAGCAGCCCCGGGACTACCCTTATGGATACGCAGTATTTT.

The gene calls are TRBV20-1 and TRBJ2-7; D unclear. The germline V gene encodes CDR1 DFQATT and CDR2 SNEGSKA (reference sequence). V shed 4 bases and J shed 7 bases, with 11 bases lying between them. The CDR3 consists of 11 residues. CDR3 protein: CSATVEDEQYF. CDR3 sequence (DNA): TGCAGTGCTACCGTTGAGGATGAGCAGTACTTC.

This clone was found a few times. The rearrangement uses TRBV7-9 and TRBJ2-7; TRBD2 is a possible D gene (6 bases). The germline V gene encodes CDR1 SEHNR and CDR2 FQNEAQ (reference sequence). The V end lost 8 bases, the J end lost 2 bases, and 13 bases lay between the germline ends. CDR3 size: 13 residues. This CDR3 is CASGDSGTYEQYF. The CDR3 DNA reads TGTGCCAGCGGGGACTCGGGAACCTACGAGCAGTACTTC.

In this sample, this clone turned up once. The chain employs TRBV30 and TRBJ1-5; the match to TRBD1 covers 8 bases. Germline V CDR1 and CDR2: GTSNPN, SVGIG (reference sequence). The CDR3 covers 13 residues. V lost 2 bases, J lost 8 bases, and 5 bases stayed unmatched. Here the CDR3 reads CAWSPTGVEPQHF. The CDR3 DNA reads as TGTGCCTGGAGTCCGACAGGGGTTGAGCCCCAGCATTTT.

This clone was counted only a few times. This rearrangement joins TRBV5-6 to TRBJ1-5, with D maybe TRBD1 (5 bases). The length of the CDR3 is 15 residues. The germline V gene has CDR1 SGHDT and CDR2 YYEEEE. Trimming removed 5 bases at V and 3 bases at J, with 15 bases between. The CDR3 sequence: CASSYQDRPNQPQHF. Here the CDR3 DNA reads TGTGCCAGCAGTTACCAAGACAGACCCAATCAGCCCCAGCATTTT.

This rearrangement joins TRBV19 to TRBJ1-2; D is perhaps TRBD1 (5 bases). The germline CDR1 and CDR2 sequences are LNHDA and SQIVND (reference sequence). The length of the CDR3 is 12 residues. V lost 11 bases, J lost 4 bases, and 14 bases lay in between. The CDR3 DNA follows: TGTGCCGTAGGGGCTGGGGGCTATGGCTACACCTTC. Its protein product is CAVGAGGYGYTF.

This rearrangement joins TRBV6-1 to TRBJ2-7, with D unresolved. With 3 bases removed from V and 7 bases from J, the gap between germline ends came to 22 bases. CDR3 length: 16 amino acids. The germline V gene has CDR1 MNHNS and CDR2 SASEGT. The CDR3 sequence: CASSEPTRAQTPEQYF. The CDR3 nucleotides read TGTGCCAGCAGTGAGCCGACCCGGGCCCAGACCCCTGAGCAGTACTTC.

This sequence joins TRBV19 and TRBJ1-1, with unresolved D. Germline V gene data show CDR1 as LNHDA and CDR2 as SQIVND (reference sequence). The ends were cut back, 0 bases at V and 3 bases at J, with 11 bases in the middle. This CDR3 comprises 15 residues. Here the CDR3 reads CASSIDHAGYTEAFF. The CDR3 nucleotides read TGTGCCAGTAGTATAGATCATGCAGGATACACTGAAGCTTTCTTT.

As DNA, the CDR3 is TGTGCCAGCAGCTCCGGGGACAGGGGGCGCATAGAGACCCAGTACTTC. It encodes CASSSGDRGRIETQYF. This chain uses TRBV7-9 with TRBJ2-5; 12 nucleotides agree with TRBD1. The V and J ends lost 4 bases and 4 bases, in that order; junction bases with no gene match: 7. This CDR3 is built from 16 residues. Germline CDR1 reads SEHNR; CDR2 reads FQNEAQ (reference sequence).

This chain connects TRBV3-1 (or the pseudogene TRBV3-2) to TRBJ1-2; D uncertain. Germline V lookup: CDR1 LGHDT, CDR2 YNNKEL (reference sequence). Trimming took off 5 bases at V and 4 bases at J, with 20 bases between the two ends. CDR3 length equals 16 residues. DNA of the CDR3: TGTGCCAGCAGCGGCCCATCACGAGACCGATTCTATGGCTACACCTTC. It specifies CASSGPSRDRFYGYTF.

The chain joins TRBV19 to TRBJ2-2; either TRBD1 or TRBD2 may fit D (5 bases each). This CDR3 comprises 15 residues. Trimming took off 7 bases at V and 4 bases at J, with 16 bases between the two ends. Per the germline V gene, CDR1 is LNHDA and CDR2 is SQIVND (reference sequence). CDR3 DNA: TGTGCCAGTACTAACTGGGGGTTTGGCACCGGGGAGCTGTTTTTT. It encodes CASTNWGFGTGELFF.

In its sample, this clone was seen a few times. The rearrangement uses TRBV2 and TRBJ2-2, with D tentatively TRBD2 (5 bases). Germline V lookup: CDR1 SNHLY, CDR2 FYNNEI. The CDR3 covers 14 residues. V was cut by 7 bases and J by 4 bases, with 13 bases left in between. CDR3 in DNA: TGTGCCAGCAAGACCGATGAGGGCACCGGGGAGCTGTTTTTT. Its protein is CASKTDEGTGELFF. Full variable domain (missing parts from reference TRBV2 and TRBJ2-2): EPEVTQTPSHQVTQMGQEVILRCVPISNHLYFYWYRQILGQKVEFLVSFYNNEISEKSEIFDDQFSVERPDGSNFTLKIRSTKLEDSAMYFCASKTDEGTGELFFGEGSRLTVL.

The rearrangement links TRBV6-4 to TRBJ1-1; 7 bases align to TRBD1. The CDR3 is 14 residues long. CDR1 is MRHNA and CDR2 is SNTAGT in the germline V gene. V shed 0 bases and J 5 bases; nucleotides not matched to a gene: 3. The CDR3: CASSDSPGGTEAFF. Written as DNA, the CDR3 is TGTGCCAGCAGTGACTCCCCAGGGGGGACTGAAGCTTTCTTT.

V and J are TRBV24-1 and TRBJ1-5; no firm D call. CDR1 is KGHDR and CDR2 is SFDVKD in the germline V gene. Trimming stripped 3 bases from V and 9 bases from J, with 8 bases between. The CDR3 consists of 12 residues. The chain's CDR3 is CATSDPPGPQHF. The CDR3 DNA is TGTGCCACCAGTGATCCGCCAGGGCCCCAGCATTTT.

The chain uses TRBV2 and TRBJ2-1, with 12 bases lining up with TRBD2. CDR3 length: 15 residues. The germline V gene encodes CDR1 SNHLY and CDR2 FYNNEI. The J segment lost 5 bases and the V segment lost 7 bases, leaving 6 bases of the junction unmatched. The CDR3 loop is CASTRLAGVNNEQFF. DNA for the CDR3: TGTGCCAGCACCCGACTAGCGGGAGTAAACAATGAGCAGTTCTTC.

The genes are TRBV10-1 and TRBJ2-1; 13 positions match TRBD2. The germline CDR1 and CDR2 sequences are WNHNN and SYGVQD (reference sequence). The CDR3 loop spans 15 amino acids. The V segment lost 4 bases and the J segment 8 bases; nucleotides outside the gene matches: 5. In nucleotides, the CDR3 is TGCGCCAGCAGTGCGAGGACTAGCGGGAGTGATGAGCAGTTCTTC. Its translation: CASSARTSGSDEQFF.

The chain recombines TRBV6-5 with TRBJ2-2; weak D call: TRBD2 (5 bases). V lost 4 bases to trimming and J lost 5 bases, with 14 bases between them. CDR3 length: 15 amino acids. CDR1 MNHEY and CDR2 SVGAGI come from the germline V gene. The CDR3, as DNA: TGTGCCAGCAGTTCCCGGACTCTTTTTACCGGGGAGCTGTTTTTT. Protein product: CASSSRTLFTGELFF.

V and J are TRBV7-9 and TRBJ1-1; no clear D. The ends were cut back, 5 bases at V and 1 base at J, with 8 bases in the middle. The CDR3 has 13 amino acids. Germline CDR1 and CDR2: SEHNR and FQNEAQ (reference sequence). CDR3 amino acids: CASSNEGNTEAFF. The DNA for the CDR3 is TGTGCCAGCAGCAACGAGGGGAACACTGAAGCTTTCTTT.

The chain links TRBV5-1 to TRBJ2-5; the D is unclear. The length of the CDR3 is 14 residues. Germline CDR1 is SGHRS and CDR2 is YFSETQ. Trimming left V 0 bases short and J 5 bases short, with 11 bases between. Written as DNA, the CDR3 is TGCGCCAGCAGCTTGGTTGGGGTCCAGGAGACCCAGTACTTC. Protein: CASSLVGVQETQYF.

This rearrangement joins TRBV6-5 to TRBJ2-3, with 9 bases identical to TRBD2. Germline V gene data show CDR1 as MNHEY and CDR2 as SVGAGI. Losses at the gene ends were 4 bases for V and 1 base for J; bases not matched to a gene: 3. The CDR3 sequence is 15 residues long. The CDR3 protein is CASSSRTSGTDTQYF. DNA for the CDR3: TGTGCCAGCAGTTCTCGGACTAGCGGCACAGATACGCAGTATTTT.

The V call is TRBV7-2, the J call TRBJ1-5; D remains ambiguous. This CDR3 region has 15 residues. Looked up from germline, CDR1 is SGHTA and CDR2 is FQGNSA. The V gene lost 2 bases and the J gene lost 4 bases, with 12 bases spanning the gap. The chain's CDR3 is CASSLSGSENQPQHF. The CDR3 region has the DNA TGTGCCAGCAGCTTATCCGGGTCAGAGAATCAGCCCCAGCATTTT.